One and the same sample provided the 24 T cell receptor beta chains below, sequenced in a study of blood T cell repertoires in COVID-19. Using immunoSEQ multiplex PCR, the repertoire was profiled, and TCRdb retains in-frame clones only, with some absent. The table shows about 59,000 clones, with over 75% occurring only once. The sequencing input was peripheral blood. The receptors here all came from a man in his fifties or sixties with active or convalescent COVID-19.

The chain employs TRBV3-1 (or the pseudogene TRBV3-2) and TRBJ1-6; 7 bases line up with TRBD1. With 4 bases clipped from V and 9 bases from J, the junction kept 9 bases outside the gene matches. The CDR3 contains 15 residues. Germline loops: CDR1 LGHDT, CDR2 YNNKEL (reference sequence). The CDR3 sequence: CASSRGQEVSSPLHF. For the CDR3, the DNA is TGTGCCAGCAGCCGCGGACAGGAGGTGAGTTCACCCCTCCACTTT.

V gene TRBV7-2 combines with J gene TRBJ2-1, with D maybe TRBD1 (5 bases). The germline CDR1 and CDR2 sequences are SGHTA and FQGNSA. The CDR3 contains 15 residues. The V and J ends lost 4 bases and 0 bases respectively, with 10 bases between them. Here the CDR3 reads CASSSLRGSYNEQFF. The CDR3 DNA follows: TGTGCCAGCAGCTCGCTTAGGGGCTCCTACAATGAGCAGTTCTTC.

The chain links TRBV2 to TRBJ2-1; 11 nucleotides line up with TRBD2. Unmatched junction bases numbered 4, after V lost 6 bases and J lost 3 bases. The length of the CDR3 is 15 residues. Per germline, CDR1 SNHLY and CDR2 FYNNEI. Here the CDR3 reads CASRLAGGIYNEQFF. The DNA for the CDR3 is TGTGCCAGCAGGTTAGCGGGGGGGATCTACAATGAGCAGTTCTTC. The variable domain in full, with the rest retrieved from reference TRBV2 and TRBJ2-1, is EPEVTQTPSHQVTQMGQEVILRCVPISNHLYFYWYRQILGQKVEFLVSFYNNEISEKSEIFDDQFSVERPDGSNFTLKIRSTKLEDSAMYFCASRLAGGIYNEQFFGPGTRLTVL.

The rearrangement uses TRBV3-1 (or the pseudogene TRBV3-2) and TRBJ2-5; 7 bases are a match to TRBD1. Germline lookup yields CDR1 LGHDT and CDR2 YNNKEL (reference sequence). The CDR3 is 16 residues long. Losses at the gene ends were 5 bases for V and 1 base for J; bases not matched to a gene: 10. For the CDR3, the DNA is TGTGCCAGCAGCGAAAGGGGGACAGACCTCCAAGAGACCCAGTACTTC. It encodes CASSERGTDLQETQYF.

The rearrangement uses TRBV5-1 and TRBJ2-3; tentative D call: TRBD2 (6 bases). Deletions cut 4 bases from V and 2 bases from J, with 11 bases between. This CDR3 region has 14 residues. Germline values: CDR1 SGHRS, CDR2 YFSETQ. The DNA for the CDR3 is TGCGCCAGCAGCCCCGGGACTTTCACAGATACGCAGTATTTT. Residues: CASSPGTFTDTQYF.

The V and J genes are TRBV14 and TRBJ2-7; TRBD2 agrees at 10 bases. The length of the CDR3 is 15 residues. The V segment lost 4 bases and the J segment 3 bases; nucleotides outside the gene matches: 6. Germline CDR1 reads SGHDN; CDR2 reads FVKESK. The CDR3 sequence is CASSPQAGGNYEQYF. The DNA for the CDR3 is TGTGCCAGCAGCCCGCAAGCGGGAGGGAACTACGAGCAGTACTTC.

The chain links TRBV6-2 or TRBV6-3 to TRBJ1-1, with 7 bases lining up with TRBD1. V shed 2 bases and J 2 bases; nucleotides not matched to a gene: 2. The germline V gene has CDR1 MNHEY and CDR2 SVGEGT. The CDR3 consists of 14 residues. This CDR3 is CASSYQGVNTEAFF. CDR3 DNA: TGTGCCAGCAGTTACCAGGGGGTAAACACTGAAGCTTTCTTT.

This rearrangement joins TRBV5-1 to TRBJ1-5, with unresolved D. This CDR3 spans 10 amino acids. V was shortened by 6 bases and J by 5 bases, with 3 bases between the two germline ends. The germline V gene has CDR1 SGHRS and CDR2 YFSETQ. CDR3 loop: CASTDQPQHF. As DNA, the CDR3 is TGCGCCAGCACTGATCAGCCCCAGCATTTT.

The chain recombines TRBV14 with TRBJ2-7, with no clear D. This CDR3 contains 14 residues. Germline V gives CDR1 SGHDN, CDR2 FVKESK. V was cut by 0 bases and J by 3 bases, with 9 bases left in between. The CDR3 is CASSQEGPGYEQYF. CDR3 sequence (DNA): TGTGCCAGCAGCCAAGAAGGCCCGGGCTACGAGCAGTACTTC.

The CDR3 loop reads CASSPEEGQGGRGGYTF. In DNA, the CDR3 is TGTGCCAGCTCACCTGAAGAAGGACAGGGAGGACGGGGTGGCTACACCTTC. The chain carries TRBV18 and TRBJ1-2; 8 bases align to TRBD1. In germline, CDR1 is KGHSH, CDR2 LQKENI. The J segment lost 7 bases and the V segment lost 3 bases, leaving 16 bases of the junction unmatched. This CDR3 is built from 17 residues. The full variable domain, with the rest looked up from reference TRBV18 and TRBJ1-2, is NAGVMQNPRHLVRRRGQEARLRCSPMKGHSHVYWYRQLPEEGLKFMVYLQKENIIDESGMPKERFSAEFPKEGPSILRIQQVVRGDSAAYFCASSPEEGQGGRGGYTFGSGTRLTVV.

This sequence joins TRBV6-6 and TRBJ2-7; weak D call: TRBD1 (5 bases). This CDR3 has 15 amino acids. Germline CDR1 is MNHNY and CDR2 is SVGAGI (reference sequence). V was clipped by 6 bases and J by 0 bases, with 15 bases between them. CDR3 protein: CASRNGDRSSYEQYF. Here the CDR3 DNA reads TGTGCCAGCAGGAATGGAGACAGAAGCTCCTACGAGCAGTACTTC.

The CDR3 protein is CASSGGTAYGYTF. The CDR3 coding sequence is TGTGCCAGCAGTGGCGGGACGGCCTATGGCTACACCTTC. V is TRBV28 and J is TRBJ1-2; perhaps TRBD1 as D (5 bases). The CDR3 runs 13 residues. The V end lost 5 bases, the J end lost 4 bases, and 11 bases lay between the germline ends. Germline CDR1 and CDR2: MDHEN and SYDVKM.

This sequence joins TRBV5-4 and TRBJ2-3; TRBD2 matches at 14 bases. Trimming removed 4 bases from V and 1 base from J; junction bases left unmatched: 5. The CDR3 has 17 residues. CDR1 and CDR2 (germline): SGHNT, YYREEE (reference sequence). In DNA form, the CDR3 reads TGTGCCAGCAGCGCAGGGACTAGCGGGAGAGGCACAGATACGCAGTATTTT. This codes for CASSAGTSGRGTDTQYF.

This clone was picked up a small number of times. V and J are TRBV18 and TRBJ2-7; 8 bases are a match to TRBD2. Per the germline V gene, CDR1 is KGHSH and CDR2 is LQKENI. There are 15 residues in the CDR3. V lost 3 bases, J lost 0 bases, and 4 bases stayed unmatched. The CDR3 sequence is CASSPSRGASYEQYF. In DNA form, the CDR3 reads TGTGCCAGCTCACCTTCGCGGGGGGCCTCCTACGAGCAGTACTTC.

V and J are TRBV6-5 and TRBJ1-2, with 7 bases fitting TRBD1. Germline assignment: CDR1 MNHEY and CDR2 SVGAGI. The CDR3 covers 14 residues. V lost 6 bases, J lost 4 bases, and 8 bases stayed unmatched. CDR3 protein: CASSVGQPIYGYTF. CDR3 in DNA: TGTGCCAGCAGCGTGGGACAGCCTATCTATGGCTACACCTTC.

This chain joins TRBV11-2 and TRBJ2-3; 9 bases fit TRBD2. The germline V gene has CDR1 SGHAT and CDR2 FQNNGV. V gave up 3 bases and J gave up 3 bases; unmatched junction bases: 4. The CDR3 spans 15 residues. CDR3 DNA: TGTGCCAGCAGCTTTGAGACTAGCGGTACAGATACGCAGTATTTT. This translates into CASSFETSGTDTQYF.

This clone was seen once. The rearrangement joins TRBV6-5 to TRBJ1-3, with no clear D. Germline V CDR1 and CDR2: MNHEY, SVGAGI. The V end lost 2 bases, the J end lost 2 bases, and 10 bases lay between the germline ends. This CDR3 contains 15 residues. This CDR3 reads CASSYTYTAGNTIYF. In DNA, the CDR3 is TGTGCCAGCAGTTACACGTATACAGCTGGAAACACCATATATTTT.

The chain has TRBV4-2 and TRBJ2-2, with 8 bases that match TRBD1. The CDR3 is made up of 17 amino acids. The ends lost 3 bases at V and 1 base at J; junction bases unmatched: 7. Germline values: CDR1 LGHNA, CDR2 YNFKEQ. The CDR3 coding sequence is TGTGCCAGCAGCCACCGGCGCGGACAGGGGAACACCGGGGAGCTGTTTTTT. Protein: CASSHRRGQGNTGELFF.

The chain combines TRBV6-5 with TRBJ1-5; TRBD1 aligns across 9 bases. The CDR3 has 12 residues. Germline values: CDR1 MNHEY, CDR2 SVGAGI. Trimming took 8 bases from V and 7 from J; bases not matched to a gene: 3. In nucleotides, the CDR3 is TGTGCCAGCCACAGGGGGCAACAGCCCCAGCATTTT. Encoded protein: CASHRGQQPQHF.

The CDR3 sequence: CASSIQGNYGYTF. CDR3 sequence (DNA): TGTGCCAGCAGTATCCAGGGGAACTATGGCTACACCTTC. The chain has TRBV2 and TRBJ1-2; TRBD1 might be the D (6 bases). This CDR3 spans 13 amino acids. Trimming cost V 5 bases and J 2 bases, with 9 bases left between them. Germline V CDR1 and CDR2: SNHLY, FYNNEI.

DNA for the CDR3: TGTGCCAGCTCACCGACAGGGCCCCCCTACGAGCAGTACTTC. It translates to CASSPTGPPYEQYF. The V call is TRBV18, the J call TRBJ2-7; 7 nucleotides agree with TRBD1. Germline V CDR1 and CDR2: KGHSH, LQKENI. This CDR3 has 14 amino acids. Trimming at V came to 3 bases and at J to 2 bases, leaving 4 bases not matched to a gene. Full variable domain (remainder filled in from reference TRBV18 and TRBJ2-7): NAGVMQNPRHLVRRRGQEARLRCSPMKGHSHVYWYRQLPEEGLKFMVYLQKENIIDESGMPKERFSAEFPKEGPSILRIQQVVRGDSAAYFCASSPTGPPYEQYFGPGTRLTVT.

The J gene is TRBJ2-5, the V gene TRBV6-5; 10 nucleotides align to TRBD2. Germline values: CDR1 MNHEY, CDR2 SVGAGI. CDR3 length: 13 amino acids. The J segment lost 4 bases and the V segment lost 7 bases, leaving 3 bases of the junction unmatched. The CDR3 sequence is CASTGTSVETQYF. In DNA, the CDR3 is TGTGCCAGCACAGGGACTAGCGTAGAGACCCAGTACTTC.

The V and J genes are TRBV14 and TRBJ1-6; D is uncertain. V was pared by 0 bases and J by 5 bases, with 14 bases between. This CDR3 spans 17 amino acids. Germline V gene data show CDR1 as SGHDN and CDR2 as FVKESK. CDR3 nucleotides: TGTGCCAGCAGCCAAGATCAGACGGCGGTAGATAATTCACCCCTCCACTTT. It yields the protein CASSQDQTAVDNSPLHF.

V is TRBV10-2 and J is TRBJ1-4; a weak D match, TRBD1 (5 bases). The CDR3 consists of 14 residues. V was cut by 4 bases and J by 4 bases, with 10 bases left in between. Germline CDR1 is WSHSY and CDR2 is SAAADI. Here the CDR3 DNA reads TGCGCCAGCAGTGTGGCAGGGCTTAATGAAAAACTGTTTTTT. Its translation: CASSVAGLNEKLFF.